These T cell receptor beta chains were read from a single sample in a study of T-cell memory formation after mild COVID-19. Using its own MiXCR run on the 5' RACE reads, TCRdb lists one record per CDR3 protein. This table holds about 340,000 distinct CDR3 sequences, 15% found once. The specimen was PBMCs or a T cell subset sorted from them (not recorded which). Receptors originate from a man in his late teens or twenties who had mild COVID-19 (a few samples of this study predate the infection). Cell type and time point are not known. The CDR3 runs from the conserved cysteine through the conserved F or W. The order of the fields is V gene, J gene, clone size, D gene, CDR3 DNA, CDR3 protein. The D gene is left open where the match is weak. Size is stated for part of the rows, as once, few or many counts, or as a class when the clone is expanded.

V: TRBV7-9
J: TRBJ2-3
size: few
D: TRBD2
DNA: TGTGCCAGCAGCGAAACTAGCGGGGAGAATCCGAGCACAGATACGCAGTATTTT
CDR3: CASSETSGENPSTDTQYF

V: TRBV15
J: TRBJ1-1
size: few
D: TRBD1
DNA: TGTGCCACCAGCAGCAATTCGACAGGGAGGGATACTGAAGCTTTCTTT
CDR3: CATSSNSTGRDTEAFF

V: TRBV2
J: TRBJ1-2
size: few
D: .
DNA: TGTGCCAGCAGTGAAAGGGCAGGGGAAGGCTATGGCTACACCTTC
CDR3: CASSERAGEGYGYTF

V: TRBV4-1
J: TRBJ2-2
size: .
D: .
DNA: TGCGCCAGCAGCCAAATGACAGCGAACACCGGGGAGCTGTTTTTT
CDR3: CASSQMTANTGELFF

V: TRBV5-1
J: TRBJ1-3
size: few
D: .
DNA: TGCGCCAGCAGCTTCCTCGGCAGCTTTATCTCTGGAAACACCATATATTTT
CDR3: CASSFLGSFISGNTIYF

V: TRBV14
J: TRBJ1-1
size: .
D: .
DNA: TGTGCCACGCAAAGAGGGTTCACTGAAGCTTTCTTT
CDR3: CATQRGFTEAFF

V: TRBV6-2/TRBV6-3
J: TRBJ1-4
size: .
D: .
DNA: TGTGCCAGCAGCAACACTCGTGTAAAACTGTTTTTT
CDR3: CASSNTRVKLFF

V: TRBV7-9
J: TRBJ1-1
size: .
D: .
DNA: TGTGCCAGCAGCTTAGTTCCGGTGATGAACACTGAAGCTTTCTTT
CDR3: CASSLVPVMNTEAFF

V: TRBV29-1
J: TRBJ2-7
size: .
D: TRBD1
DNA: TGCAGCGTTGGACCGGGACAGGGCGAGTACGAGCAGTACTTC
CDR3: CSVGPGQGEYEQYF

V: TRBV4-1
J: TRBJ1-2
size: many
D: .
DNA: TGCGCCAGCAGATCGGTGACGGGCCGTCCGGGCTACACCTTC
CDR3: CASRSVTGRPGYTF

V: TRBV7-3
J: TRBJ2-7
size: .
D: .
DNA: TGTGCCAGCAGCCCAGGGATAGGTTCCTACGAGCAGTACTTC
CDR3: CASSPGIGSYEQYF

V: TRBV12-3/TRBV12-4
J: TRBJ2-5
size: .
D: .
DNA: TGTGCCAGCAGTTTTCCCCTAGGGGAGACCCAGTACTTC
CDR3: CASSFPLGETQYF

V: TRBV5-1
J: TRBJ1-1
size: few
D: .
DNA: TGCGCCAGCAGCCCGGTTCCCCCGGGACCGAACACTGAAGCTTTCTTT
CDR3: CASSPVPPGPNTEAFF

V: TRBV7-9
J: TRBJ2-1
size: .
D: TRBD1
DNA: TGTGCCAGCAGCAAGGGACAGAACTCGGTGGATGAGCAGTTCTTC
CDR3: CASSKGQNSVDEQFF

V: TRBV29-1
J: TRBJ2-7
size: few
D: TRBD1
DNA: TGCAGCGTTCTTCCCTTCCCGGGACAGGGGGCCTACGAGCAGTACTTC
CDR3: CSVLPFPGQGAYEQYF

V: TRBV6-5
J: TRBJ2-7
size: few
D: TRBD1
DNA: TGTGCCAGCAGTTACTCCCGGGACAGAAAGGAAAAGGGGTACTTC
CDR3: CASSYSRDRKEKGYF

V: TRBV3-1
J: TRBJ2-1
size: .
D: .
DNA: TGTGCCAGCAGCCAGGTCCCGGGGGTGGAGCAGTTCTTC
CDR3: CASSQVPGVEQFF

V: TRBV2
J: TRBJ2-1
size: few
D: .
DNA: TGTGCCAGCAAGGCTCATCCAGGGCTACGAAATGAGCAGTTCTTC
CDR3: CASKAHPGLRNEQFF

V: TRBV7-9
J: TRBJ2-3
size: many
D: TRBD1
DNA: TGTGCCAGCAGCGGGACAGGGTCCACAGATACGCAGTATTTT
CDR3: CASSGTGSTDTQYF

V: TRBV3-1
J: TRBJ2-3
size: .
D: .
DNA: TGTGCCAGCATCCAAGAAGTGGGGCCCGATACGCAGTATTTT
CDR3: CASIQEVGPDTQYF

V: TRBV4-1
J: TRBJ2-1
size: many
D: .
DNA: TGCGCCAGCAGCCAAGAGGCCTACAATGAGCAGTTCTTC
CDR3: CASSQEAYNEQFF

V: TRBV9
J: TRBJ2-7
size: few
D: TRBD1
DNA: TGTGCCAGCAGCGTAGCCGGGACAGGGGCCTACGAGCAGTACTTC
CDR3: CASSVAGTGAYEQYF

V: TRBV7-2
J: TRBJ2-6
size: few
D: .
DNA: TGTGCCAGCAGCCAGCCGCGGGCCAACGTCCTGACTTTC
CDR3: CASSQPRANVLTF

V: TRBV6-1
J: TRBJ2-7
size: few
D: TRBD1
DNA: TGTGCCAGCAGTGCCCTTTCAGGGGGCGCGCCCTACGAGCAGTACTTC
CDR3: CASSALSGGAPYEQYF